This T cell receptor beta chain emerged from a study of Ad26.COV2.S vaccination and SARS-CoV-2 variants. Here immunoSEQ multiplex PCR was the method, and the copy in TCRdb shows in-frame clones only, minus some. The sample has 380,000 or so clones; about four fifths are singletons. This CDR3 has 16 amino acids. Between the trimmed V and J ends, which lost 3 bases and 5 bases, there was a span of 19 bases. CDR1 SGHTA and CDR2 FQGNSA come from the germline V gene. Treatment of the sample: approximately 18 received Ad26.COV2.S at low or high dose, single or two shots; roughly 5 received placebo; per-sample allocation not given. Day 63 after the first vaccine or placebo injection was the time point for sampling.

This specimen consisted of peripheral blood, obtained in a trial of Ad26.COV2.S vaccine versus placebo. This clonotype originated in a person aged 18 to 59 who received the Ad26.COV2.S COVID-19 vaccine or a placebo. V and J are TRBV7-2 and TRBJ2-5; D may match TRBD1 or TRBD2 (5 bases each). As DNA, the CDR3 is TGTGCCAGCAGCTTCGTAGGGACGTCGGGCGAGGAGACCCAGTACTTC. Translated, it gives CASSFVGTSGEETQYF. The full variable domain, with the rest looked up from reference TRBV7-2 and TRBJ2-5, is GAGVSQSPSNKVTEKGKDVELRCDPISGHTALYWYRQSLGQGLEFLIYFQGNSAPDKSGLPSDRFSAERTGGSVSTLTIQRTQQEDSAVYLCASSFVGTSGEETQYFGPGTRLLVL.